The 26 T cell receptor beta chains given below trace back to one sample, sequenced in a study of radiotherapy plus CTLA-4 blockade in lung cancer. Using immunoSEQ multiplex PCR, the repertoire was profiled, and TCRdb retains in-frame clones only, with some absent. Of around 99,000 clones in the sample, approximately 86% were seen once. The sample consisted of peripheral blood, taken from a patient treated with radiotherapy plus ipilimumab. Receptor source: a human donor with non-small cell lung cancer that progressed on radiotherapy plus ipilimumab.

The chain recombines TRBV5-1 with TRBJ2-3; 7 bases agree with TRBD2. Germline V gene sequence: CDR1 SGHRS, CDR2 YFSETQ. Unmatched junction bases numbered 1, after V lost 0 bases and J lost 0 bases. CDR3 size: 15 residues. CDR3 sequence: CASSLEGGSTDTQYF. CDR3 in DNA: TGCGCCAGCAGCTTGGAGGGAGGGAGCACAGATACGCAGTATTTT.

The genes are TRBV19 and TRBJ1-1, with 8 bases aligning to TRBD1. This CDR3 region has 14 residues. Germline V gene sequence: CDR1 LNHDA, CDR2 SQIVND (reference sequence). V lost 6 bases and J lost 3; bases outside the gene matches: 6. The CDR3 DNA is TGTGCCAGTAGCCGGAGACAGGGGTACACTGAAGCTTTCTTT. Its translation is CASSRRQGYTEAFF.

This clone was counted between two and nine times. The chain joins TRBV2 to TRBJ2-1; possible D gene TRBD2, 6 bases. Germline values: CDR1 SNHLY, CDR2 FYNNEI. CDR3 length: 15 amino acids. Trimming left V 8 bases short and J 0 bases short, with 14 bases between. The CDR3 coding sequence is TGTGCCAGCGCCCCCTCGGGACTCTCCTACAATGAGCAGTTCTTC. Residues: CASAPSGLSYNEQFF. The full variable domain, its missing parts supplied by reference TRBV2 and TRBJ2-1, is EPEVTQTPSHQVTQMGQEVILRCVPISNHLYFYWYRQILGQKVEFLVSFYNNEISEKSEIFDDQFSVERPDGSNFTLKIRSTKLEDSAMYFCASAPSGLSYNEQFFGPGTRLTVL.

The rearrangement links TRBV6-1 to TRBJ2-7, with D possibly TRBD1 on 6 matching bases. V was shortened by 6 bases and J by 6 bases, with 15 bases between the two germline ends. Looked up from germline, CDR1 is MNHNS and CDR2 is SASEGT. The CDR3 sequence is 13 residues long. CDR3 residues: CASSLRGSSEQYF. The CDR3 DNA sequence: TGTGCCAGCAGCCTAAGGGGGTCCAGCGAGCAGTACTTC.

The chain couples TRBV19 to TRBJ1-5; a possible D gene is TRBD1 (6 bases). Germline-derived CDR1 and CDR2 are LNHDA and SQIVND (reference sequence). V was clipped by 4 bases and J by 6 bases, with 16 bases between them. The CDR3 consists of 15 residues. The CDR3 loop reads CASSTWWGHVQPQHF. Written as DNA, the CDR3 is TGTGCCAGTAGTACTTGGTGGGGGCACGTTCAGCCCCAGCATTTT. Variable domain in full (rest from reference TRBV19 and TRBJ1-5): DGGITQSPKYLFRKEGQNVTLSCEQNLNHDAMYWYRQDPGQGLRLIYYSQIVNDFQKGDIAEGYSVSREKKESFPLTVTSAQKNPTAFYLCASSTWWGHVQPQHFGDGTRLSIL.

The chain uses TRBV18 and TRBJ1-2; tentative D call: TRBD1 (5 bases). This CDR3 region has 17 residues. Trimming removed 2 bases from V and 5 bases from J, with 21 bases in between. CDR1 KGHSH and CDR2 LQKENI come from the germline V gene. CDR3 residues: CASSPSTGTDLTYGYTF. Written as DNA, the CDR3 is TGTGCCAGCTCACCAAGCACCGGGACGGACCTGACATATGGCTACACCTTC. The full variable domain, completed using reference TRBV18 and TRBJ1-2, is NAGVMQNPRHLVRRRGQEARLRCSPMKGHSHVYWYRQLPEEGLKFMVYLQKENIIDESGMPKERFSAEFPKEGPSILRIQQVVRGDSAAYFCASSPSTGTDLTYGYTFGSGTRLTVV.

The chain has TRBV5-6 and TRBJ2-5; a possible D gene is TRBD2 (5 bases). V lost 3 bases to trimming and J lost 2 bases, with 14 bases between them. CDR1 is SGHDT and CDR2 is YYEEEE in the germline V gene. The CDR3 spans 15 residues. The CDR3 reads CASSYGLRQQETQYF. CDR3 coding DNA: TGTGCCAGCAGCTACGGACTCAGGCAGCAAGAGACCCAGTACTTC.

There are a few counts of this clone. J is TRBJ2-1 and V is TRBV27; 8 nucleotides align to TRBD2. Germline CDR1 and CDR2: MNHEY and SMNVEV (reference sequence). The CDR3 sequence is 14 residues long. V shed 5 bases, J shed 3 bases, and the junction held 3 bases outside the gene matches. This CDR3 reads CASSQAGGYNEQFF. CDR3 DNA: TGTGCCAGCAGTCAGGCGGGAGGCTACAATGAGCAGTTCTTC.

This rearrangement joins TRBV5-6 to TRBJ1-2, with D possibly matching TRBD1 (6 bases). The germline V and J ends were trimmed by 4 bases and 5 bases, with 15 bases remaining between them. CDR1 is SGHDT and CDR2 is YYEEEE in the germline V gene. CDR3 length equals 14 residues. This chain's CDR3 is CASSPLEGGYGYTF. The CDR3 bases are TGTGCCAGCAGCCCCCTGGAGGGGGGATATGGCTACACCTTC.

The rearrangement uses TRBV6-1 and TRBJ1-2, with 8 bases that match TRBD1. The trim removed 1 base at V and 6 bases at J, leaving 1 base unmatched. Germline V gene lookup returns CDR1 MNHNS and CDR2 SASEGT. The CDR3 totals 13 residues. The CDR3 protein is CASSEGQGHGYTF. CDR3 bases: TGTGCCAGCAGTGAAGGACAGGGGCATGGCTACACCTTC.

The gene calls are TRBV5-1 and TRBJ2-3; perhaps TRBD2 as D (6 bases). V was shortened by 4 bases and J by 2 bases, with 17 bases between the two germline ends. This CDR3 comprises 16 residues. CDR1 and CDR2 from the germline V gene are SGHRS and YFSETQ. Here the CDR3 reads CASSRQTSLTTDTQYF. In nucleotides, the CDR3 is TGCGCCAGCAGCCGCCAGACTAGTCTTACCACAGATACGCAGTATTTT.

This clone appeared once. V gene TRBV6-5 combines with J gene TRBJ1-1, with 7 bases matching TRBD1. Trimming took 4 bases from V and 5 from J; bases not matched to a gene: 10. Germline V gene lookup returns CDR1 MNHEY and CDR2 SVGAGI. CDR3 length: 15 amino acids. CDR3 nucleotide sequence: TGTGCCAGCAGTTCACGTAACAGGGGTTTAACTGAAGCTTTCTTT. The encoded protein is CASSSRNRGLTEAFF.

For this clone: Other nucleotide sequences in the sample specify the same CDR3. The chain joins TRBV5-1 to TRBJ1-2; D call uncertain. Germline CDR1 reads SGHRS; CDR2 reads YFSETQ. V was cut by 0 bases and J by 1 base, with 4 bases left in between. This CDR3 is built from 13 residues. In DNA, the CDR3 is TGCGCCAGCAGCTTGGCGGGTAACTATGGCTACACCTTC. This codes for CASSLAGNYGYTF. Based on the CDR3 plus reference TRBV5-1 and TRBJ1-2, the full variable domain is KAGVTQTPRYLIKTRGQQVTLSCSPISGHRSVSWYQQTPGQGLQFLFEYFSETQRNKGNFPGRFSGRQFSNSRSEMNVSTLELGDSALYLCASSLAGNYGYTFGSGTRLTVV.

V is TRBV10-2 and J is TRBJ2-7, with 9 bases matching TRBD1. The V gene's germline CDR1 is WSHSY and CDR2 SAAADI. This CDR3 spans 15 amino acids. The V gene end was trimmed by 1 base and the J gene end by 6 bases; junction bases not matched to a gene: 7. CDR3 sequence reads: CASSELGQGFGEQYF. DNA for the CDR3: TGCGCCAGCAGTGAGTTGGGACAGGGCTTCGGCGAGCAGTACTTC.

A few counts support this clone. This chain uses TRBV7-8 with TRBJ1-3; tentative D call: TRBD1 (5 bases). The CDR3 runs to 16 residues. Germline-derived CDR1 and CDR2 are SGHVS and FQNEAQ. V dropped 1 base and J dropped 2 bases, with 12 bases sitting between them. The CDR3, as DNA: TGTGCCAGCAGCTTAGGGCGCCGGGACCCTGGAAACACCATATATTTT. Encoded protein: CASSLGRRDPGNTIYF.

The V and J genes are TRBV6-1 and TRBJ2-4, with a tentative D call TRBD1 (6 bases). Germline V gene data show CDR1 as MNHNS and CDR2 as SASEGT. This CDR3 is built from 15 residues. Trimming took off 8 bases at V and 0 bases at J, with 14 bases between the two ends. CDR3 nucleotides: TGTGCCAGCGAATCAGGGGCCCTAGCCAAAAACATTCAGTACTTC. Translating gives CASESGALAKNIQYF.

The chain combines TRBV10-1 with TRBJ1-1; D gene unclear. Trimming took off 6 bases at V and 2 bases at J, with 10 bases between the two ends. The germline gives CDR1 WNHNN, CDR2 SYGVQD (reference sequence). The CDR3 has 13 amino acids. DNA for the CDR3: TGCGCCAGCAGGGCCACAGTAAACACTGAAGCTTTCTTT. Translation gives CASRATVNTEAFF.

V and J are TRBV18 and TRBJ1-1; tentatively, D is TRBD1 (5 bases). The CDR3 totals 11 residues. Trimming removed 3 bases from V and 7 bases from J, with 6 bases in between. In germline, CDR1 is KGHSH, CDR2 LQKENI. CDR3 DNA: TGTGCCAGCTCACCGGGGGATGAAGCTTTCTTT. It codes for CASSPGDEAFF.

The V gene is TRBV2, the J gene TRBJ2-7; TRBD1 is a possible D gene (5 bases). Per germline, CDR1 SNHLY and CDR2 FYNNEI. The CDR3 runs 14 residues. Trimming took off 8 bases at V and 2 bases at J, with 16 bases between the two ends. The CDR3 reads CASEPGGAPYEQYF. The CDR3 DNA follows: TGTGCCAGCGAACCGGGTGGGGCACCCTACGAGCAGTACTTC.

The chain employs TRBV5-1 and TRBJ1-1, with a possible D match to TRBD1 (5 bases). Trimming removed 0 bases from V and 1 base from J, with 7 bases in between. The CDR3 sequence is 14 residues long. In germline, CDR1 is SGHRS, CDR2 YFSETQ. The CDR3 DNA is TGCGCCAGCAGCTTGGAAGGGGAGAACACTGAAGCTTTCTTT. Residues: CASSLEGENTEAFF.

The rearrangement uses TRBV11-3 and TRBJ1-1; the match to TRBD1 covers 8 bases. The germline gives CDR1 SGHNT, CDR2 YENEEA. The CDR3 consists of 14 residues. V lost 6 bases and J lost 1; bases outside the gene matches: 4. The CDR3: CASSQDRGNTEAFF. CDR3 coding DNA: TGTGCCAGCAGTCAAGACAGGGGGAACACTGAAGCTTTCTTT.

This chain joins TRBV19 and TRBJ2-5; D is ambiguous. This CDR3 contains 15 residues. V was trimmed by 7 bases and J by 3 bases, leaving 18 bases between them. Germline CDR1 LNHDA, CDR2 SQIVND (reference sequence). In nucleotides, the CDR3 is TGTGCCAGTACTTCCCTGAGAGATCCCAAAGAGACCCAGTACTTC. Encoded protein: CASTSLRDPKETQYF.

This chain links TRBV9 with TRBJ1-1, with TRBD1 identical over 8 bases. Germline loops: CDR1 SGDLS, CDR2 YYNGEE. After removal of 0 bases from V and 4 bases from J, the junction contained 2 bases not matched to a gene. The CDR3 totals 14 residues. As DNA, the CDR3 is TGTGCCAGCAGCGTAGCGGACAGGGTCACTGAAGCTTTCTTT. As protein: CASSVADRVTEAFF.

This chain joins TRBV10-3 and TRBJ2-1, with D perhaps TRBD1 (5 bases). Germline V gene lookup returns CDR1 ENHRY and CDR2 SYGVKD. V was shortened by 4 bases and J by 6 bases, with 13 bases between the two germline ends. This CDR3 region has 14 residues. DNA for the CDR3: TGTGCCATCAGTGGACAGACAACGATCAATGAGCAGTTCTTC. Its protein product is CAISGQTTINEQFF.

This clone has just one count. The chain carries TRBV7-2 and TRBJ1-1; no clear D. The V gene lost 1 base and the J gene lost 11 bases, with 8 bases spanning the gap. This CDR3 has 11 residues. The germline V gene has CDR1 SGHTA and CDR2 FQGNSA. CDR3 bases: TGTGCCAGCAGCTTAGTGATGGAGGCTTTCTTT. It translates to CASSLVMEAFF.

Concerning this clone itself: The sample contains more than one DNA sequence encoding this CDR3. The CDR3 nucleotides read TGTGCCAGCAGAGGCGGTGGGAATGAGCAGTTCTTC. Protein product: CASRGGGNEQFF. The chain is built from TRBV2 and TRBJ2-1; no definite D call. The V end lost 6 bases, the J end lost 7 bases, and 10 bases lay between the germline ends. Germline V gives CDR1 SNHLY, CDR2 FYNNEI. This CDR3 spans 12 amino acids. The variable domain in full, completed from reference TRBV2 and TRBJ2-1, reads EPEVTQTPSHQVTQMGQEVILRCVPISNHLYFYWYRQILGQKVEFLVSFYNNEISEKSEIFDDQFSVERPDGSNFTLKIRSTKLEDSAMYFCASRGGGNEQFFGPGTRLTVL.